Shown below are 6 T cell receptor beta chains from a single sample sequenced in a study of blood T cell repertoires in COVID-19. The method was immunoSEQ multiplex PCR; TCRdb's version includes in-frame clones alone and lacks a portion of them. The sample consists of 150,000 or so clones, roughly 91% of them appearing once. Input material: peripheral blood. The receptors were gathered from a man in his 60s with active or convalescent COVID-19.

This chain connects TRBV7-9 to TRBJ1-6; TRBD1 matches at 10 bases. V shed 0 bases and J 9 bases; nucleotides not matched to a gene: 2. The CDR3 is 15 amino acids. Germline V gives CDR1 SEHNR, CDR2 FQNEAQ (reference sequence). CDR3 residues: CASSLAGTGVSPLHF. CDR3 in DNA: TGTGCCAGCAGCTTAGCTGGGACAGGGGTTTCACCCCTCCACTTT.

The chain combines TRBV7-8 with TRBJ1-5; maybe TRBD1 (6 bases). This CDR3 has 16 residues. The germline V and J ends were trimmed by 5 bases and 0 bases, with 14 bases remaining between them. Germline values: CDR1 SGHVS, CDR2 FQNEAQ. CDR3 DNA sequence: TGTGCCAGCAGCCCATCAGGGGTGGGTAGCAATCAGCCCCAGCATTTT. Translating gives CASSPSGVGSNQPQHF. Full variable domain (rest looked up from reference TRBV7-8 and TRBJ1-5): GAGVSQSPRYKVAKRGQDVALRCDPISGHVSLFWYQQALGQGPEFLTYFQNEAQLDKSGLPSDRFFAERPEGSVSTLKIQRTQQEDSAVYLCASSPSGVGSNQPQHFGDGTRLSIL.

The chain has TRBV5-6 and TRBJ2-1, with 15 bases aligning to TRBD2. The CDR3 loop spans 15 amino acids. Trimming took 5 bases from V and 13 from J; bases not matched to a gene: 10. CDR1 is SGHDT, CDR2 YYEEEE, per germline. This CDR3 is CASSSGLAGGLIQFF. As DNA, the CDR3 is TGTGCCAGCAGTTCCGGACTAGCGGGGGGGCTAATACAGTTCTTC.

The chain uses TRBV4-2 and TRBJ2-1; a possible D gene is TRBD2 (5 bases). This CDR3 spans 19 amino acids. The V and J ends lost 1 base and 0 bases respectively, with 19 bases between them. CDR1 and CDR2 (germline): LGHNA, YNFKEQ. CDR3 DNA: TGTGCCAGCAGCCAAGTCGGGATAGCTTTTTTCCGCTCCTACAATGAGCAGTTCTTC. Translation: CASSQVGIAFFRSYNEQFF.

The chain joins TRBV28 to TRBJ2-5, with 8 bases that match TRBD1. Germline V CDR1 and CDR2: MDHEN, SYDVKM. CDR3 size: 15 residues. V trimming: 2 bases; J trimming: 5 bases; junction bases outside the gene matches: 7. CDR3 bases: TGTGCCAGCAGTTTACCCACAGGGGGAAGGGAGACCCAGTACTTC. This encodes CASSLPTGGRETQYF.

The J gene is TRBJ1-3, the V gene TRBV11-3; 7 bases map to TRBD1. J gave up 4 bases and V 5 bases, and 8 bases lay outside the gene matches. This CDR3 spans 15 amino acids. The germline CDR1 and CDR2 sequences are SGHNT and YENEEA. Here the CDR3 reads CASSPHRGAGNTIYF. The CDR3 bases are TGTGCCAGCAGCCCGCACAGGGGCGCAGGAAACACCATATATTTT.